This T cell receptor beta chain was captured by sequencing in a study of cytotoxic CD8 clonotypes in ibrutinib-treated CLL (dated by TCRdb to the early 2020s). In terms of the full investigation: In this cohort, approximately 15 patients were treatment-naive and approximately 10 were relapsed/refractory, while some 18 had unmutated IGHV. Responses were partial in 25 or so patients and complete in 2; after median about 5.5 years follow-up, 14 stayed in remission and roughly twelve progressed. The response samples were drawn at a median of roughly eleven months into treatment, with a range of about 6 to 36 months. On average, each sample yielded around 230,000 productive templates and roughly 95,000 productive rearrangements. Longitudinal samples were obtainable from about 30% of the 86 participants in the trial. Cryopreserved peripheral blood mononuclear cells were collected before treatment, at response, and at either disease progression or sustained remission. Every remission and progressive disease sample was obtained while ibrutinib was still being received by the patients.

On a MiSeq, deep resolution sequencing aimed for a depth between 1 in 1 million and 1 in 200,000 T cells, with each clonotype covered about 9.9x on average. TCR beta libraries were generated with the immunoSEQ hsTCRB Kit. The paper's processing steps were these. ImmunoSEQ Data Assistant and ImmunoSEQ Analyzer were used for data analysis, and V, D and J genes were assigned according to IMGT definitions. Clonality, with values ranging from 0 to 1, was calculated as one minus the normalized Shannon entropy of productive rearrangement frequencies. Only overrepresented clonotypes making up at least 0.05% of the repertoire of each patient were included in the public clonotype analysis. Approximately 12 repertoires from age-matched healthy donors, obtained from immuneACCESS, served as clonality controls. This is the immuneACCESS table as TCRdb keeps it, with only in-frame sequences that have V and J called. A part of the clones is gone; compared with another copy, unresolved V genes explain less than half, and the rest is unexplained. D and trimming come from the DNA, and the V and J calls and clone size come from that table. Here the sample has under 200,000 clones; 81% occur a single time. Roughly 1.9% of the sample rests with the top ten.

Note on this clone: This clone's antigen is unknown. Base qualities are not at hand, and no much larger clone is one base apart.

CDR1 SGHRS and CDR2 YFSETQ are derived from the germline V gene. From the cysteine through the phenylalanine, the CDR3 covers 13 amino acids. Only the CDR3 region is kept as DNA, spanning 39 bases read in frame from base 1. At the junction V is shortened by 4 bases and J by 7 bases; bases outside the gene matches: 2. General study outcomes and caveats: Public clonotypes were rare and either shrank or stayed stable during treatment, and the rise in clonality at ibrutinib response reflected expansion of private clonotypes. Lymph node repertoires were not examined, and the timing of sampling was not matched between patients in sustained remission and those whose disease progressed. Clonality rose at ibrutinib response, remained stable during sustained remission, and dropped back toward baseline at progression. Baseline clonality was found to be higher than that of age-matched healthy donors and was strongly correlated with circulating CD8+ T-cell counts.

What this sample's time point label stands for: about a year on ibrutinib. Approximately 2 micrograms of genomic DNA were extracted from cryopreserved PBMCs for TCR beta library preparation. Longitudinal blood samples from CLL patients receiving ibrutinib monotherapy were subjected to high-throughput TCR beta sequencing. The patients were enrolled in a single-center, open-label phase 2 trial of ibrutinib monotherapy. The TCR originated in a human donor with chronic lymphocytic leukemia. The sequence joins TRBV5-1 to TRBJ2-4; TRBD1 lines up with 10 middle nucleotides. This sample comprised PBMCs, obtained after 12 months of ibrutinib treatment. The base sequence is TGCGCCAGCAGCCCGGACAGGGGGAACATTCAGTACTTC. Translated, it gives CASSPDRGNIQYF.